The text below deals with one T cell receptor (beta chain). The data were produced by immunoSEQ multiplex PCR, yet TCRdb's version contains in-frame clones alone and is incomplete. The sample consists of about 960,000 clones, approximately 80% of them appearing once. This sample stems from a study of shared clonotypes between healthy human individuals. Looked up from germline, CDR1 is MGHRA and CDR2 is YSYEKL. CDR3 length: 17 amino acids. V was shortened by 0 bases and J by 3 bases, with 15 bases between the two germline ends. Healthy HIV-negative adults without recent acute infections or vaccinations served as donors.

The chain combines TRBV4-1 with TRBJ1-3; possibly TRBD1 for D (6 bases). The sample consisted of memory CD4+ T cells sorted from blood. Regarding subset: CD45RA-negative fraction. This TCR came from a man in his late teens or twenties in good health. CDR3 sequence (DNA): TGCGCCAGCAGCCAAGATCTCGGGGGGCGCGGTGGAAACACCATATATTTT. Translated, it gives CASSQDLGGRGGNTIYF.